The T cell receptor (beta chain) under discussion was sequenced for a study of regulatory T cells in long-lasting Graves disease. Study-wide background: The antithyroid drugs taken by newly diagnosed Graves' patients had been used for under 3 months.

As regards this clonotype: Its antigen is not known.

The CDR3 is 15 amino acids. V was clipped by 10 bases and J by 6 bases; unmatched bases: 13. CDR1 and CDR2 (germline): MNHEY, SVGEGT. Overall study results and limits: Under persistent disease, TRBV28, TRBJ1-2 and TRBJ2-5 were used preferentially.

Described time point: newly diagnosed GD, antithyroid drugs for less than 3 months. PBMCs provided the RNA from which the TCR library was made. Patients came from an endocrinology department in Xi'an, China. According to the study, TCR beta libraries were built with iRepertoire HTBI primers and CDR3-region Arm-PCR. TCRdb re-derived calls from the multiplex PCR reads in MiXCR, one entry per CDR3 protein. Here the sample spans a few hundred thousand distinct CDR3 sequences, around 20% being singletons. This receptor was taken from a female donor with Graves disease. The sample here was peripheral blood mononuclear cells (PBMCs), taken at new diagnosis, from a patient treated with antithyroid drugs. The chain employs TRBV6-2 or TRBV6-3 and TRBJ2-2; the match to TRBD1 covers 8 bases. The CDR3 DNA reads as TGTGCCAACCGACTCGGACAGGGTGAGGCCGGGGAGCTGTTTTTT. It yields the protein CANRLGQGEAGELFF.